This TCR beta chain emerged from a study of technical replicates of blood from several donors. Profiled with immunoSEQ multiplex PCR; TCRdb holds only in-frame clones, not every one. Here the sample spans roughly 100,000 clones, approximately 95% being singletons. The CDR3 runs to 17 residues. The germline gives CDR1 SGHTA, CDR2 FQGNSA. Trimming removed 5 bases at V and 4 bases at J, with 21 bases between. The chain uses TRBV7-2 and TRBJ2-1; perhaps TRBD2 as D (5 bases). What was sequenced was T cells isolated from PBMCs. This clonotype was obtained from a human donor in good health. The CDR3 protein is CASSPWGSAVSYNEQFF. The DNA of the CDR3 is TGTGCCAGCAGCCCTTGGGGTAGCGCCGTGTCTTACAATGAGCAGTTCTTC.